The T cell receptor beta chain described here comes from a study of cytomegalovirus exposure and HLA in healthy donors (dated by TCRdb to about 2017). As for the study more broadly: An earlier analysis of approximately 590 of the donors reported about 250 Gb of sequence data and 117 million unique TCR beta sequences from about 180 million T cells. An early release covering more than 500 HLA-typed donors comprised about 300 gigabases of sequencing data and some 79 million unique TCR sequences. Among the roughly 410 genotyped donors, about 83% belonged to the genetic ancestry cluster associated with self-reported Caucasian donors. The study aimed to test whether cataloging public T cell receptors could reveal signatures of past pathogen exposure. The T cell repertoires of 666 subjects were profiled by immunosequencing and related to cytomegalovirus serostatus. Besides the first cohort of approximately 670 subjects, a separate validation cohort made up of over a hundred different subjects was used. To predict cytomegalovirus infection status, the study brought together high-throughput TCR immunosequencing, statistical association of individual TCRs with disease status, and machine learning. In a later analysis, previously published TCR beta repertoires from some 640 donors were re-analyzed and high-resolution HLA genotyping was added so that TCR occurrence patterns could be studied. Rather than using new phenotypic data, the later analysis identified candidate immune exposures from TCR beta sequences and from how often those sequences occurred across donors. In an earlier analysis of 587 of the donors, high-throughput TCR beta sequencing was used to judge whether each TCR beta V gene segment behaved as functional or pseudogenic. Donor age, sex, ethnicity and CMV serostatus were compiled together with the repertoire data. In a later genetic analysis, genome-wide SNP genotypes for 398 of the 666 donors were used, and that subset was treated as a discovery cohort. All discovery cohort repertoires had been generated on a single sequencing platform. HLA typing covered class I and class II loci at four-digit resolution. Typing coverage varied by locus: about 620-630 donors for A, B, C, DRB1 and DQB1; approximately 520 for DQA1; some 610 for DPA1; approximately 450 for DPB1. Because of strong linkage in the cohort, a few DR-DQ haplotypes were treated as single units for association and clustering. Among some 400 genotyped donors of the cohort, an average of approximately 250,000 unique TCR beta nucleotide sequences were sequenced per donor, 15% to 20% of them non-productive. The paper's findings and limits, for the study overall: Specific HLA alleles were associated with over 15,000 TCR beta sequences at a false discovery rate of 0.05 in a later analysis. Because counts were too low, about 15 rarely observed V segments, including chromosome 9 orphons, were left out of the earlier analysis of 587 of the donors. An association between a missense DCLRE1C variant and V-gene and J-gene trimming of TCR beta chains was found in a later genetic analysis and replicated in an independent cohort. Across donors, most TCR sequences were observed very rarely, whereas some public TCRs were present in many individuals. A further reported finding was that TCR beta sequences accurately predicted the HLA-A and HLA-B alleles for most subjects in the first cohort. Several of the top co-occurrence clusters appeared to be linked to parvovirus B19, influenza, CMV and Epstein-Barr virus, according to a later analysis. In a later analysis, the rate of TCR association differed among HLA loci, with DRB1 alleles having the most associated TCRs and HLA-C alleles having the fewest. A later analysis found that HLA-associated TCR beta chains were more clonally expanded and had lower generation probabilities than equally common non-associated chains. Most CMV-associated TCR beta chains appeared to be HLA-restricted in a later analysis, and the HLA associations seemed to be driven largely by CMV exposure. In an earlier analysis of roughly 560 of the donors, most TCR beta V segments were observed in productive rearrangements about 87% or about 30% of the time, broadly matching IMGT annotations. When HLA alleles, especially DR and DQ, strongly co-occurred, attributing TCR associations to individual alleles was difficult. According to the authors, the approach could potentially be generalized to other disease states and immunological phenotypes. A few of the identified cytomegalovirus-associated TCR beta chains were confirmed in vitro to be specific for cytomegalovirus antigens. Correlated functional status among segregating V segments might reflect linkage disequilibrium, but an unknown experimental factor could not be ruled out. The sequencing pipeline was judged likely to have produced a cluster of highly shared sequence variants as a technical artifact. Because the 87-base-pair reads could not distinguish some IMGT-functional V segments, including TRBV6-2 and TRBV6-3, those segments were excluded. The study gave a list of under 200 TCR beta chains associated with cytomegalovirus. In both the original and validation cohorts, the classifier was reported to diagnose cytomegalovirus status with high specificity and sensitivity. In this cohort, only TCR beta chains were sequenced, and detectable features were limited by the absence of alpha or paired-chain data. Sequencing depth was assumed to be roughly uniform across donors in the presence/absence analyses, though that assumption may not hold. According to a later genetic analysis, donors in an Asian-associated ancestry cluster had fewer N-insertions in productive TCRs than the approximately 690-donor mean. HLA typing was unavailable for some donors at each locus, so association tests used only the typed subset. For the cohort, immune exposure information was limited to CMV serostatus.

This clone came up a few times. It has no known antigen specificity. Base qualities are not recorded, but no much larger clone differs from it by a single base. The cohort consisted of 666 healthy bone marrow donors. At the time of sampling, every cohort member was nominally healthy, though immune exposures that went unrecorded were likely present. The donor was CMV seronegative and belonged to the group of 320 or so seronegative cohort members. A peripheral blood sample was collected from each donor, and TCR beta sequencing was performed on peripheral blood mononuclear cells. Genomic DNA was extracted from the blood cell samples with the Qiagen DNeasy Blood Extraction Kit. Libraries were constructed by the immunoSEQ multiplex PCR assay. For the multiplex PCR, a mixture combining 60 forward primers for TCR Vbeta segments and 13 reverse primers for TCR Jbeta segments was used. The CDR3 region of rearranged TCR beta genes was amplified from genomic DNA by a multiplex PCR assay. The amplified TCR beta libraries were sequenced on the Illumina HiSeq System as 87-base-pair reads. The published analysis was carried out like this. A later analysis tallied 75 million to 85 million unique TCR beta chains across the approximately 670 repertoires, and approximately 11 million of those chains were shared by two or more donors. A nearest-neighbor algorithm error-corrected the raw reads and collapsed the reads into unique sequences, merging closely related sequences to remove PCR and sequencing errors. CDR3 sequences were aligned to IMGT reference sequences to assign V, D and J gene segments. Each retained sequence needed at least a six-nucleotide match to both a V gene segment and a J gene segment. A rearrangement counted as productive if the CDR3 had no stop codons and remained in frame with V and J, and every other rearrangement counted as non-productive. CDR3 was defined by IMGT convention, running from the second conserved V-encoded cysteine to the conserved J-encoded phenylalanine. In an earlier analysis of around 600 of the donors, sequences lacking an unambiguous match to a single V gene segment were excluded. An earlier analysis of a few hundred of the donors classified V segments as functional when productive rearrangements were above 56.7% and as segregating when the standard deviation between donors was above 5%. A statistical classification framework was developed to diagnose cytomegalovirus status using the catalog of TCR beta chain sequences. A later analysis assigned V and J genes by comparing TCR nucleotide sequences with IMGT/GENE-DB human TR gene sequences. A later analysis assigned CDR3 sequences and most-parsimonious VDJ recombination scenarios with the TCRdist pipeline. A later analysis defined each TCR beta chain by its CDR3 amino acid sequence plus V-gene family, and excluded reads lacking a unique V-gene family. As a way to deal with suspected cross-contamination and a sequencing artifact, a later analysis dropped 450 to 600 nucleotide sequences that were highly shared and had low generation probability. A later analysis calculated a clonal expansion index for each public chain from normalized within-repertoire ranks of inferred template counts. Generation probabilities in a later analysis came from a VDJ recombination model fitted to out-of-frame rearrangements, and those results were checked against IGoR. Hypergeometric tests were used in a later analysis to score TCR-TCR, TCR-HLA and TCR-CMV co-occurrence, with a repertoire-size bias correction applied to the TCR pairs. To estimate false discovery rates, a later analysis permuted the HLA or CMV assignments 20 times. A later analysis grouped co-occurring TCRs with DBSCAN, adding TCRdist sequence similarity when clustering within HLA-allele-positive subsets. Repertoires with fewer than 30,000 or more than 120,000 public chains were left out of co-occurrence clustering, as were five repertoires with anomalous nucleotide sharing. The immuneACCESS repertoire file appears here via TCRdb, limited to in-frame rearrangements. These files lack a portion of the clones; in checked studies, under half of the deficit traces to unresolved V genes, and the cause of the others is not known. V, J and clone size were drawn from that table, and D and trimming were deduced from the DNA. This sample holds about 170,000 clones; 70% to 80% were observed only once. In total, the top ten clones hold less than 1% of the sample.

From the cysteine up to the phenylalanine, the CDR3 has a length of 15 residues. The CDR3 DNA has 45 bases and is translated from base 1. Taken from the germline V gene (reference sequence), the CDR1 and CDR2 loops are LNHNV and YYDKDF. V and J lose 0 bases and 0 bases, and a span of 8 bases separates them. Sequencing used PBMCs. The chain joins TRBV15 to TRBJ1-1, with an unclear D gene assignment. The sequence came from a female donor in good health and CMV-seronegative. The CDR3 loop reads CATSRDSYLNTEAFF. Here is the DNA: TGTGCCACCAGCAGAGATAGTTACCTGAACACTGAAGCTTTCTTT.